The present entry profiles one TCR beta chain with its context. Its antigen remains undetermined. Per-base qualities were not stored, and no clone one base away is much larger. Trimming removed 3 bases from V and 3 bases from J, leaving 8 bases between the germline ends. From the germline V gene, CDR1 is KGHSH and CDR2 is LQKENI. The CDR3 contains 13 residues, cysteine and phenylalanine counted. The CDR3 DNA has 39 bases and is translated from base 1. This sample is drawn from a study of STAT5B mutations in CD4+ large granular lymphocyte leukemia (dated by TCRdb to the early 2020s). For the wider study: Among healthy controls, the CDR3 'QG' motif was associated with a particular HLA allele. The study compared the TCRbeta repertoires of patients with CD4+ T-cell large granular lymphocyte leukemia against those of healthy blood donors. Flow cytometry on FACSCanto II or FACSVerse showed that the purified fractions were more than 95% pure among lymphocytes.

Broader findings and caveats from the paper: The data were not HLA-matched, and the higher clonality in CD4+ T-LGLL than in CD8+ T-LGLL could be due to the relatively small sample size. Main leukemic clonotypes were private to each patient, although about 25% appeared at low frequency in other patients' non-leukemic repertoires. Enrichment of TRBV06-family usage was observed among the top patient clones (8/27) relative to healthy controls (2/35). Greater clonality appeared to be present in CD4-sorted patient repertoires than in healthy CD4+ repertoires, and the difference was retained after the putative leukemic clones were removed.

The immunoSEQ assay at survey resolution was used to sequence TCRbeta rearrangements from genomic DNA. The paper's data handling went like this. In the TCR sequencing data, the lowest productive clonotype frequency that could be detected was 2.59 x 10-5. Only productive TCRbeta rearrangements, meaning sequences that were complete and in-frame, were kept for the analyses. The clonality of each sample was calculated as Simpson clonality in the immunoSEQ Analyzer version 3.0. Clones were grouped by frequency into very rare, small, medium, large (1-20%) or hyperexpanded (>20%) categories. Generation probabilities were estimated with OLGA 1.2.3, V-gene circos plots were generated with VDJtools, specificities were searched for in VDJdb, and CDR3 motifs were identified with GLIPH. TCRdb holds this immuneACCESS table with in-frame rearrangements only. Some clones are missing; in checked studies, unresolved V genes explain under half, and the rest has no known cause. V and J calls and clone size are given by that table; D and trimming were obtained from the DNA. The sample table records 23,000 or so clones; about 70% of these occur just once. The top ten constitute roughly a tenth of the sample.

The healthy controls were some 36 blood donors, and the buffy coats of these donors were supplied by the Finnish Red Cross blood service. All TCR-sequenced material derived from peripheral blood: patient blood samples and healthy donor buffy coats. Ficoll-Hypaque gradient centrifugation was used to isolate peripheral blood mononuclear cells. CD4+ cells were purified magnetically from the buffy coats of healthy controls. The Gentra Puregene Cell and Tissue kit was used to extract genomic DNA, and a Qubit 2.0 fluorometer was used to measure the amount of genomic DNA. The source of this sequence is a human donor in good health. The chain uses TRBV18 and TRBJ2-5; the D gene remains uncertain. Sequencing was done on a sample of CD4+ T cells from blood buffy coats. The nucleotide sequence is TGTGCCAGCTCACCGGGTCTTGAAGAGACCCAGTACTTC. It encodes CASSPGLEETQYF. This CDR3, with the reference TRBV18 and TRBJ2-5 proteins standing in past its ends, gives the full variable domain NAGVMQNPRHLVRRRGQEARLRCSPMKGHSHVYWYRQLPEEGLKFMVYLQKENIIDESGMPKERFSAEFPKEGPSILRIQQVVRGDSAAYFCASSPGLEETQYFGPGTRLLVL.